The clone carrying this T cell receptor (beta chain) appeared once. Its cognate antigen is unknown. The CDR3 length is 16 residues. The germline V and J ends were trimmed by 4 bases and 3 bases, with 19 bases remaining between them. Germline values: CDR1 MNHEY, CDR2 SMNVEV (reference sequence). From blood CD8+ and CD4+ T cells, the TCR beta chain was sequenced. FACS enriched CD8+ TEMRA cells, while bulk CD8+ and CD4+ were negatively isolated. This sample is drawn from a study of CD8 T cells in Susac syndrome. Whole-study findings and limits: The TCR sequencing and HLA analysis in the study involved a relatively small number of individuals, as the study acknowledged.

Reverse transcription used roughly 0.5 to 1 ug RNA and random hexamers. immunoSEQ multiplex PCR amplified TCR beta CDR3 across 54 Vbeta, 13 Jbeta. TCRdb re-analysed the immunoSEQ multiplex PCR reads in MiXCR, keeping a single row per CDR3 protein. This table holds 130,000 to 150,000 distinct CDR3 sequences, about 94% found once. This sequence originates from a human donor in good health. The V gene is TRBV27, the J gene TRBJ2-7; D may be TRBD2 (5 bases). Sequences were obtained from CD8+ T cells from PBMCs. The CDR3 spells CASSSWISLGSYEQYF. CDR3 DNA: TGTGCCAGCAGTTCATGGATCTCTCTGGGGAGCTACGAGCAGTACTTC.